These 2 T cell receptor beta chains came from one sample sequenced in a study of PD-1 blockade in classical Hodgkin lymphoma. TCRdb's copy holds only in-frame clones and misses some; the assay was immunoSEQ multiplex PCR. This table holds 40,000 to 60,000 clones, roughly 73% found once. All patients experienced relapse after autologous stem cell transplantation, and brentuximab vedotin exposure was variable. Material: peripheral blood mononuclear cells (PBMCs), obtained before the second cycle of nivolumab. These receptors were collected from a human donor with classical Hodgkin lymphoma.

The chain couples TRBV5-6 to TRBJ1-2, with D possibly TRBD1 on 6 matching bases. V gave up 2 bases and J gave up 7 bases, with 12 bases separating them. This CDR3 has 13 residues. Germline CDR1 is SGHDT and CDR2 is YYEEEE. The chain's CDR3 is CASSLTGAGGYTF. DNA of the CDR3: TGTGCCAGCAGCTTAACGGGGGCGGGTGGCTACACCTTC.

This clone was counted a few times. The V gene is TRBV27, the J gene TRBJ1-5; 10 nucleotides align to TRBD1. Trimming at V came to 2 bases and at J to 6 bases, leaving 4 bases not matched to a gene. Per the germline V gene, CDR1 is MNHEY and CDR2 is SMNVEV (reference sequence). The CDR3 loop spans 15 amino acids. CDR3 protein: CASSLGTGVSQPQHF. CDR3 coding DNA: TGTGCCAGCAGTTTAGGGACAGGGGTCAGTCAGCCCCAGCATTTT.